One sample yielded the 32 T cell receptor beta chains listed below, sequenced in a study of T cells after yellow fever vaccination. Each CDR3 protein gets one entry after TCRdb re-called the 5' RACE reads with MiXCR. The repertoire has some 350,000 distinct CDR3 sequences, 8.7% of them found once; the top ten carry approximately 19%. Sequenced here: PBMCs, sampled on the day of the first yellow fever vaccination. These receptors were taken from a man younger than 35 who received the YFV17D yellow fever vaccine.

This clonotype was seen only a few times. This chain's CDR3 is CASSLGASLQETQYF. CDR3 DNA: TGTGCCAGCAGCTTAGGGGCCTCCCTGCAAGAGACCCAGTACTTC. The chain is built from TRBV7-2 and TRBJ2-5; D not resolved. The CDR3 has 15 amino acids. Germline V gene lookup returns CDR1 SGHTA and CDR2 FQGNSA. V lost 1 base, J lost 2 bases, and 11 bases lay in between.

This clonotype was counted ten times or more. V and J are TRBV6-2 or TRBV6-3 and TRBJ2-1; 7 nucleotides match TRBD1. The junction had 2 bases not matched to a gene; V was cut back by 6 bases and J by 0 bases. The V gene's germline CDR1 is MNHEY and CDR2 SVGEGT. CDR3 size: 14 residues. The DNA of the CDR3 is TGTGCCAGCAGAGGGACAGCCTCCTACAATGAGCAGTTCTTC. As protein: CASRGTASYNEQFF.

Concerning this clonotype: The conserved phenylalanine or tryptophan is not found at the CDR3 terminus, so this likely reflects a read error. V and J are TRBV28 and TRBJ2-5; the match to TRBD1 covers 10 bases. From germline, CDR1 is MDHEN and CDR2 SYDVKM. Trimming at V came to 3 bases and at J to 3 bases, leaving 4 bases not matched to a gene. CDR3 length: 15 residues. CDR3 nucleotides: TGTGCCAGCAGTTTGTCCGGGACAGGGGAAGAGACCCAGTACTCC. Residues: CASSLSGTGEETQYS.

This sequence joins TRBV7-2 and TRBJ2-3; maybe TRBD2 (5 bases). Trimming left V 5 bases short and J 6 bases short, with 12 bases between. CDR1 and CDR2 from the germline V gene are SGHTA and FQGNSA. This CDR3 region has 13 residues. As DNA, the CDR3 is TGTGCCAGCAGCGGCGGTCCGGGGGATACGCAGTATTTT. Its translation: CASSGGPGDTQYF.

This clonotype was observed a few times. The rearrangement joins TRBV2 to TRBJ2-4, with D possibly matching TRBD2 (6 bases). CDR3 length: 14 amino acids. Deletions cut 4 bases from V and 8 bases from J, with 15 bases between. CDR1 and CDR2 (germline): SNHLY, FYNNEI. The chain's CDR3 is CASSAGYRGDIQYF. As DNA, the CDR3 is TGTGCCAGCAGTGCGGGCTATCGCGGGGACATTCAGTACTTC.

This clonotype was detected only a few times. The DNA for the CDR3 is TGTGCCAGCAGCTCGACAGGGTACGGGGCCATATATTTT. Its protein is CASSSTGYGAIYF. The V and J genes are TRBV7-2 and TRBJ1-3; TRBD1 matches 7 bases. This CDR3 comprises 13 residues. V shed 4 bases, J shed 11 bases, and the junction held 8 bases outside the gene matches. Looked up from germline, CDR1 is SGHTA and CDR2 is FQGNSA.

There are many counts of this clonotype. The V call is TRBV25-1, the J call TRBJ2-1; TRBD2 matches at 7 bases. CDR1 MGHDK and CDR2 SYGVNS come from the germline V gene. J lost 9 bases, V lost 3 bases, and 11 bases had no gene match. The CDR3 consists of 15 residues. CDR3 sequence reads: CASSEIGGGRAEQFF. CDR3 DNA: TGTGCCAGCAGTGAGATCGGCGGGGGTAGGGCTGAGCAGTTCTTC.

This clonotype was detected many times. The chain recombines TRBV28 with TRBJ1-5, with TRBD1 as a possible D gene (5 bases). This CDR3 spans 15 amino acids. Trimming left V 7 bases short and J 5 bases short, with 18 bases between. The germline V gene encodes CDR1 MDHEN and CDR2 SYDVKM. The CDR3 DNA reads TGTGCCAGCACCAAATTGGGGGACCTGTATCAGCCCCAGCATTTT. Its protein is CASTKLGDLYQPQHF. Supplemented by reference TRBV28 and TRBJ1-5, the full variable domain reads DVKVTQSSRYLVKRTGEKVFLECVQDMDHENMFWYRQDPGLGLRLIYFSYDVKMKEKGDIPEGYSVSREKKERFSLILESASTNQTSMYLCASTKLGDLYQPQHFGDGTRLSIL.

This clonotype has a handful of counts. This rearrangement joins TRBV24-1 to TRBJ2-5; a possible D gene is TRBD1 (6 bases). This CDR3 comprises 16 residues. Germline CDR1 and CDR2: KGHDR and SFDVKD. The V end lost 5 bases, the J end lost 1 base, and 16 bases lay between the germline ends. CDR3 sequence: CATSAGPQGAQETQYF. CDR3 nucleotides: TGTGCCACCAGTGCGGGCCCACAGGGCGCCCAAGAGACCCAGTACTTC.

This clonotype came up a few times. The chain carries TRBV5-1 and TRBJ2-4; the match to TRBD1 covers 9 bases. This CDR3 has 16 residues. Looked up from germline, CDR1 is SGHRS and CDR2 is YFSETQ. J gave up 0 bases and V 4 bases, and 5 bases lay outside the gene matches. The CDR3 DNA is TGCGCCAGCAGCCCCTGGACAGGGGAAGCCAAAAACATTCAGTACTTC. Its translation: CASSPWTGEAKNIQYF.

This clonotype has at least ten counts. The rearrangement joins TRBV9 to TRBJ2-7; TRBD1 agrees at 8 bases. V lost 4 bases and J lost 5; bases outside the gene matches: 5. This CDR3 comprises 13 residues. Germline CDR1 SGDLS, CDR2 YYNGEE. The DNA of the CDR3 is TGTGCCAGCAGCCCTAACAGGGGGAACGAGCAGTACTTC. Protein product: CASSPNRGNEQYF.

This sequence joins TRBV4-1 and TRBJ2-2; D tentatively reads TRBD1 or TRBD2 (6 bases each). The V and J ends lost 1 base and 5 bases respectively, with 23 bases between them. The CDR3 has 19 amino acids. Germline V gene sequence: CDR1 MGHRA, CDR2 YSYEKL. Here the CDR3 DNA reads TGCGCCAGCAGCCAAGCAAAGGCGGGGCAGGGGTTTGCGACCGGGGAGCTGTTTTTT. It translates to CASSQAKAGQGFATGELFF.

This clonotype was counted between two and nine times. This chain connects TRBV18 to TRBJ1-1; possible D gene TRBD1, 5 bases. The CDR3 contains 14 residues. The V gene's germline CDR1 is KGHSH and CDR2 LQKENI. Trimming removed 4 bases from V and 7 bases from J, with 16 bases in between. CDR3 coding DNA: TGTGCCAGCTCACTTAACCAGGGAGGGGATGAAGCTTTCTTT. It codes for CASSLNQGGDEAFF.

J is TRBJ2-7 and V is TRBV10-1; no clear D. The germline V and J ends were trimmed by 3 bases and 4 bases, with 10 bases remaining between them. The CDR3 is 13 residues long. Germline CDR1 and CDR2: WNHNN and SYGVQD (reference sequence). The CDR3 sequence: CASSDELWYEQYF. The CDR3 coding sequence is TGCGCCAGCAGTGATGAGCTATGGTACGAGCAGTACTTC.

This clonotype was seen more than once but under ten times. The CDR3 reads CSVEEGPGGAQYF. Here the CDR3 DNA reads TGCAGCGTTGAAGAGGGCCCCGGAGGAGCCCAGTACTTC. The J gene is TRBJ2-5, the V gene TRBV29-1, with a possible D match to TRBD2 (5 bases). CDR3 length: 13 amino acids. The V end lost 0 bases, the J end lost 9 bases, and 14 bases lay between the germline ends. CDR1 SQVTM and CDR2 ANQGSEA come from the germline V gene.

This sequence joins TRBV5-1 and TRBJ1-2, with TRBD1 identical over 9 bases. The CDR3 is 15 amino acids. Germline loops: CDR1 SGHRS, CDR2 YFSETQ. V lost 2 bases and J lost 2; bases outside the gene matches: 4. The CDR3 here is CASSLQGAVNYGYTF. DNA for the CDR3: TGCGCCAGCAGCTTACAGGGGGCGGTAAACTATGGCTACACCTTC. Together with reference TRBV5-1 and TRBJ1-2, the CDR3 gives the full variable domain: KAGVTQTPRYLIKTRGQQVTLSCSPISGHRSVSWYQQTPGQGLQFLFEYFSETQRNKGNFPGRFSGRQFSNSRSEMNVSTLELGDSALYLCASSLQGAVNYGYTFGSGTRLTVV.

This sequence joins TRBV11-2 and TRBJ2-3; D call uncertain. The V end was cut by 3 bases, the J end by 2 bases, with 9 bases between. Looked up from germline, CDR1 is SGHAT and CDR2 is FQNNGV. The CDR3 runs 14 residues. In DNA form, the CDR3 reads TGTGCCAGCAGCTTTCAGGTCCTCACAGATACGCAGTATTTT. Amino acids: CASSFQVLTDTQYF.

The chain joins TRBV20-1 to TRBJ1-2; unclear D gene. Germline V gives CDR1 DFQATT, CDR2 SNEGSKA (reference sequence). V lost 6 bases to trimming and J lost 7 bases, with 21 bases between them. This CDR3 has 14 amino acids. CDR3 nucleotides: TGCAGTGCCACCGGCGCCCTAGTTCTTGGTGGCTACACCTTC. It yields the protein CSATGALVLGGYTF.

The chain combines TRBV12-3 or TRBV12-4 with TRBJ1-5; D unresolved. The ends were cut back, 7 bases at V and 6 bases at J, with 16 bases in the middle. This CDR3 region has 14 residues. The CDR3 DNA reads TGTGCCAGCAACATGAACGGGAATTCTCAGCCCCAGCATTTT. It yields the protein CASNMNGNSQPQHF.

The rearrangement links TRBV30 to TRBJ2-2, with D uncertain. Between the trimmed V and J ends, which lost 3 bases and 3 bases, there was a span of 5 bases. The CDR3 is 12 residues long. Germline V gene sequence: CDR1 GTSNPN, CDR2 SVGIG (reference sequence). CDR3 coding DNA: TGTGCCTGGAGGCTTTACACCGGGGAGCTGTTTTTT. This sequence encodes CAWRLYTGELFF.

The CDR3 loop is CATRGQGNQPQHF. The CDR3 nucleotides are TGTGCCACCCGTGGACAGGGCAATCAGCCCCAGCATTTT. The chain employs TRBV12-3 or TRBV12-4 and TRBJ1-5, with 7 bases that match TRBD1. CDR3 length equals 13 residues. V was clipped by 10 bases and J by 2 bases; unmatched bases: 5.

This sequence joins TRBV24-1 and TRBJ2-3, with D uncertain. This CDR3 spans 15 amino acids. The V end lost 4 bases, the J end lost 6 bases, and 16 bases lay between the germline ends. CDR1 is KGHDR, CDR2 SFDVKD, per germline. CDR3 sequence: CATSDQTRERDTQYF. CDR3 nucleotides: TGTGCCACCAGTGACCAAACCCGCGAAAGGGATACGCAGTATTTT.

This clonotype has more than one count but fewer than ten. The rearrangement uses TRBV20-1 and TRBJ2-2, with a tentative D call TRBD2 (5 bases). Germline CDR1 reads DFQATT; CDR2 reads SNEGSKA (reference sequence). The CDR3 covers 15 residues. Trimming cost V 0 bases and J 4 bases, with 12 bases left between them. CDR3 region: CSAREGGQTTGELFF. In nucleotides, the CDR3 is TGCAGTGCTAGAGAGGGCGGGCAGACCACCGGGGAGCTGTTTTTT.

The rearrangement uses TRBV7-2 and TRBJ1-5; tentative D call: TRBD1 (6 bases). In germline, CDR1 is SGHTA, CDR2 FQGNSA. CDR3 length: 16 residues. Between the trimmed V and J ends, which lost 5 bases and 6 bases, there was a span of 20 bases. Here the CDR3 DNA reads TGTGCCAGCAGCCTCACCGGGGCAGGGGCGGGTCAGCCCCAGCATTTT. Protein: CASSLTGAGAGQPQHF.

The CDR3 DNA is TGTGCCAGCAGTGAACGGAGACAGGGTGGCTATGGCTACACCTTC. Translation gives CASSERRQGGYGYTF. The V and J genes are TRBV2 and TRBJ1-2, with TRBD1 matching 7 bases. The CDR3 covers 15 residues. Germline CDR1 SNHLY, CDR2 FYNNEI. The V gene end was trimmed by 2 bases and the J gene end by 4 bases; junction bases not matched to a gene: 7.

This sequence joins TRBV20-1 and TRBJ2-3, with D hard to call. The CDR3 has 14 amino acids. Deletions cut 0 bases from V and 6 bases from J, with 13 bases between. Germline-derived CDR1 and CDR2 are DFQATT and SNEGSKA (reference sequence). CDR3 sequence: CSARDSRGSDTQYF. The DNA of the CDR3 is TGCAGTGCTAGAGACTCTCGCGGTTCGGATACGCAGTATTTT.

Here the CDR3 DNA reads TGTGCCAGCAGTTTACGGACAAATATGGATCTCTACACCTTC. Encoded protein: CASSLRTNMDLYTF. The J gene is TRBJ1-2, the V gene TRBV12-3 or TRBV12-4, with a tentative D call TRBD1 (5 bases). Trimming removed 2 bases at V and 10 bases at J, with 17 bases between. This CDR3 comprises 14 residues.

This clonotype has just a few counts. This chain joins TRBV7-3 and TRBJ2-1; 10 nucleotides line up with TRBD2. V lost 3 bases and J lost 5; bases outside the gene matches: 4. The CDR3 is 15 amino acids. Germline V CDR1 and CDR2: SGHTA, FQGTGA. CDR3 sequence: CASSFGLAEDNEQFF. For the CDR3, the DNA is TGTGCCAGCAGCTTCGGACTAGCGGAAGACAATGAGCAGTTCTTC.

This clonotype has just a few counts. This chain uses TRBV19 with TRBJ2-2; the D call may be TRBD1 or TRBD2 (5 bases each). CDR3 length: 16 residues. Trimming stripped 5 bases from V and 2 bases from J, with 15 bases between. Germline loops: CDR1 LNHDA, CDR2 SQIVND (reference sequence). The CDR3 coding sequence is TGTGCCAGTAGTTCCCACGGGACGAGAAACACCGGGGAGCTGTTTTTT. This sequence encodes CASSSHGTRNTGELFF.

This clonotype has more than one count but fewer than ten. The V call is TRBV19, the J call TRBJ2-4; D perhaps matches TRBD1 (6 bases). CDR1 LNHDA and CDR2 SQIVND come from the germline V gene (reference sequence). Trimming stripped 11 bases from V and 6 bases from J, with 23 bases between. The CDR3 length is 15 residues. The DNA of the CDR3 is TGTGCCTCGCGACGGGGACATGACCCCTTAAACATTCAGTACTTC. Residues: CASRRGHDPLNIQYF.

The rearrangement links TRBV3-1 to TRBJ1-2; D gene unclear. V lost 3 bases and J lost 2, with 10 bases in between. This CDR3 has 14 amino acids. CDR1 LGHDT and CDR2 YNNKEL come from the germline V gene (reference sequence). CDR3 coding DNA: TGTGCCAGCAGCCAGCGGCCAGAGAACTATGGCTACACCTTC. This codes for CASSQRPENYGYTF.

This clonotype has only a few counts. The chain joins TRBV3-1 to TRBJ1-4, with 7 positions matching TRBD1. J was trimmed by 5 bases and V by 3 bases; bases with no gene match: 12. Germline CDR1 LGHDT, CDR2 YNNKEL (reference sequence). This CDR3 is built from 17 residues. CDR3 bases: TGTGCCAGCAGCCAGCCAGTTACTGGGACAGAAAATGAAAAACTGTTTTTT. Protein: CASSQPVTGTENEKLFF.